Described below is a single T cell receptor (beta chain) sequence and its context. These data originate in a study of blood T cell repertoires in COVID-19. The length of the CDR3 is 12 residues. Germline CDR1 is SQVTM and CDR2 is ANQGSEA. V shed 4 bases and J shed 2 bases, with 8 bases lying between them. TCRdb keeps only in-frame clones here, not all; method: immunoSEQ multiplex PCR. The sample has about 160,000 clones; more than 80% are singletons. The rearrangement links TRBV29-1 to TRBJ1-1; TRBD1 is a possible D gene (5 bases). Sequences were obtained from peripheral blood. This receptor was taken from a man in his sixties with acute or convalescent COVID-19. The CDR3 bases are TGCAGCGTTGGGGGCAGCAACACTGAAGCTTTCTTT. Translation gives CSVGGSNTEAFF. Combining the CDR3 with reference TRBV29-1 and TRBJ1-1 gives the whole variable domain SAVISQKPSRDICQRGTSLTIQCQVDSQVTMMFWYRQQPGQSLTLIATANQGSEATYESGFVIDKFPISRPNLTFSTLTVSNMSPEDSSIYLCSVGGSNTEAFFGQGTRLTVV.